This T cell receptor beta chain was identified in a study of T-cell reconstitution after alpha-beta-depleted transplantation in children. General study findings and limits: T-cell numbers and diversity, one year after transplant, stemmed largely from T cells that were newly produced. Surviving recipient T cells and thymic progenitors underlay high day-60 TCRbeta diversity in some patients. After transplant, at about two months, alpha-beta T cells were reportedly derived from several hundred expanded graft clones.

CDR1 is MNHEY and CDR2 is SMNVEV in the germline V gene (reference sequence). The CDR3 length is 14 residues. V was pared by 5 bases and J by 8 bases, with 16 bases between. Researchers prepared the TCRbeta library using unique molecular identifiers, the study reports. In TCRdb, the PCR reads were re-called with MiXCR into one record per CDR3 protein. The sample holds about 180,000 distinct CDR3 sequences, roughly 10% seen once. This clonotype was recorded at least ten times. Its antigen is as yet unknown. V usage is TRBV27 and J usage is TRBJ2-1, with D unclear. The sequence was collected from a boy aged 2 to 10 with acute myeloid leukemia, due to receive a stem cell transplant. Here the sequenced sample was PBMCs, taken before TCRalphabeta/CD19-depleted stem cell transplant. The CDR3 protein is CASSVGRPQDEQFF. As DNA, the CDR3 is TGTGCCAGCAGTGTTGGCAGGCCCCAGGATGAGCAGTTCTTC.